This entry describes one T cell receptor beta chain. The sample originates from a study of OX40 agonist ivuxolimab in advanced cancers. Germline loops: CDR1 SGDLS, CDR2 YYNGEE. The CDR3 is made up of 14 amino acids. J lost 4 bases, V lost 3 bases, and 4 bases had no gene match. The assay was immunoSEQ multiplex PCR, and TCRdb's table has in-frame clones only and misses some. The table lists tens of thousands of clones, over 75% of them singletons. The clonotype originates from an adult with an advanced solid tumor such as melanoma, head and neck, liver or kidney cancer. Sample: CD4+ or CD8+ T cells sorted from blood, taken in a trial of the OX40 agonist ivuxolimab. This chain links TRBV9 with TRBJ1-5, with TRBD1 identical over 7 bases. CDR3 protein: CASSADRDNQPQHF. The CDR3, as DNA: TGTGCCAGCAGCGCCGACAGGGATAATCAGCCCCAGCATTTT.